A single sample gave rise to the 27 T cell receptor beta chains below, sequenced in a study of cytomegalovirus exposure and HLA in healthy donors. Data came from immunoSEQ multiplex PCR; TCRdb stores just in-frame clones and leaves some out. The table has 65,000 to 90,000 clones, 70% to 90% seen once; the top ten hold 3% to 4.5%. Material: PBMCs. The receptor source for this set is a woman younger than 30 in good health and CMV-seropositive.

The V and J genes are TRBV2 and TRBJ2-5, with TRBD1 as a possible D gene (6 bases). Between the trimmed V and J ends, which lost 5 bases and 3 bases, there was a span of 22 bases. CDR1 SNHLY and CDR2 FYNNEI come from the germline V gene. The CDR3 is made up of 17 amino acids. The CDR3 DNA reads TGTGCCAGCAGTACTAAAGAAGCGACAGGTTTCGAAGAGACCCAGTACTTC. It is translated as CASSTKEATGFEETQYF. Supplemented by reference TRBV2 and TRBJ2-5, the full variable domain reads EPEVTQTPSHQVTQMGQEVILRCVPISNHLYFYWYRQILGQKVEFLVSFYNNEISEKSEIFDDQFSVERPDGSNFTLKIRSTKLEDSAMYFCASSTKEATGFEETQYFGPGTRLLVL.

The rearrangement joins TRBV18 to TRBJ2-1; possibly TRBD1 for D (6 bases). Trimming left V 0 bases short and J 3 bases short, with 6 bases between. CDR1 KGHSH and CDR2 LQKENI come from the germline V gene. The CDR3 is 14 amino acids. The CDR3 is CASSPPDSYNEQFF. In DNA, the CDR3 is TGTGCCAGCTCACCACCGGACAGCTACAATGAGCAGTTCTTC.

The J gene is TRBJ2-5, the V gene TRBV11-1, with D perhaps TRBD2 (7 bases). Trimming stripped 5 bases from V and 5 bases from J, with 12 bases between. Germline V lookup: CDR1 SGHAT, CDR2 FQDESV (reference sequence). CDR3 length: 13 residues. The CDR3 DNA is TGTGCCAGCAGCCTGCGGGGGCGTGAGACCCAGTACTTC. Amino acid sequence: CASSLRGRETQYF.

V and J are TRBV4-1 and TRBJ1-5; 7 positions match TRBD1. Germline CDR1 MGHRA, CDR2 YSYEKL. The CDR3 totals 15 residues. V gave up 3 bases and J gave up 4 bases; unmatched junction bases: 6. The CDR3 sequence: CASSHYPGQNQPQHF. In DNA, the CDR3 is TGCGCCAGCAGCCATTATCCGGGACAGAATCAGCCCCAGCATTTT.

The genes are TRBV6-1 and TRBJ2-7, with D maybe TRBD1 (5 bases). V was pared by 4 bases and J by 2 bases, with 12 bases between. Germline loops: CDR1 MNHNS, CDR2 SASEGT. This CDR3 is 14 amino acids long. The CDR3 reads CASSADSLTYEQYF. CDR3 coding DNA: TGTGCCAGCAGTGCCGACAGCTTAACCTACGAGCAGTACTTC.

The V and J genes are TRBV27 and TRBJ2-6; D not certain. V lost 5 bases and J 0 bases, leaving 8 bases between the germline ends. CDR1 and CDR2 from the germline V gene are MNHEY and SMNVEV (reference sequence). The CDR3 contains 15 residues. CDR3: CASSPFLSGANVLTF. The CDR3 DNA sequence: TGTGCCAGCAGTCCTTTCCTCTCTGGGGCCAACGTCCTGACTTTC. The full variable domain, rest sourced from reference TRBV27 and TRBJ2-6, is EAQVTQNPRYLITVTGKKLTVTCSQNMNHEYMSWYRQDPGLGLRQIYYSMNVEVTDKGDVPEGYKVSRKEKRNFPLILESPSPNQTSLYFCASSPFLSGANVLTFGAGSRLTVL.

On this clone itself: The sample carries other DNA sequences with the same CDR3. The V call is TRBV19, the J call TRBJ1-5, with 7 bases lining up with TRBD1. Unmatched junction bases numbered 2, after V lost 3 bases and J lost 0 bases. In germline, CDR1 is LNHDA, CDR2 SQIVND (reference sequence). CDR3 length: 15 residues. CDR3 loop: CASSIGTVSNQPQHF. In nucleotides, the CDR3 is TGTGCCAGTAGTATTGGGACAGTTAGCAATCAGCCCCAGCATTTT. Full variable domain (outside the CDR3, taken from reference TRBV19 and TRBJ1-5): DGGITQSPKYLFRKEGQNVTLSCEQNLNHDAMYWYRQDPGQGLRLIYYSQIVNDFQKGDIAEGYSVSREKKESFPLTVTSAQKNPTAFYLCASSIGTVSNQPQHFGDGTRLSIL.

The chain couples TRBV19 to TRBJ2-7; no reliable D call. The CDR3 has 15 amino acids. Trimming stripped 5 bases from V and 2 bases from J, with 16 bases between. Germline lookup yields CDR1 LNHDA and CDR2 SQIVND (reference sequence). The CDR3 sequence: CASSHRAPQAYEQYF. CDR3 in DNA: TGTGCCAGTAGTCACCGAGCACCCCAAGCCTACGAGCAGTACTTC.

The chain combines TRBV28 with TRBJ2-1; 7 bases agree with TRBD2. J gave up 7 bases and V 6 bases, and 12 bases lay outside the gene matches. Germline V gene data show CDR1 as MDHEN and CDR2 as SYDVKM. CDR3 length equals 15 residues. CDR3 amino acids: CASSSAGGSWNEQFF. DNA of the CDR3: TGTGCCAGCAGCTCCGCGGGCGGGAGTTGGAATGAGCAGTTCTTC.

This chain links TRBV2 with TRBJ2-3, with TRBD2 matching over 11 bases. With 8 bases clipped from V and 2 bases from J, the junction kept 3 bases outside the gene matches. Germline V lookup: CDR1 SNHLY, CDR2 FYNNEI. The CDR3 length is 14 residues. CDR3: CASRLAGTTDTQYF. CDR3 sequence (DNA): TGTGCCAGCCGACTAGCGGGGACCACAGATACGCAGTATTTT.

The genes are TRBV5-4 and TRBJ1-6; 10 bases fit TRBD1. The ends lost 4 bases at V and 9 bases at J; junction bases unmatched: 10. The CDR3 is made up of 16 amino acids. In germline, CDR1 is SGHNT, CDR2 YYREEE (reference sequence). The CDR3 protein is CASSVTGGAWVSPLHF. CDR3 nucleotides: TGTGCCAGCAGCGTGACAGGGGGCGCTTGGGTTTCACCCCTCCACTTT.

V usage is TRBV6-4 and J usage is TRBJ2-3, with 12 bases aligning to TRBD2. The J segment lost 4 bases and the V segment lost 5 bases, leaving 7 bases of the junction unmatched. The CDR3 loop spans 16 amino acids. Germline V gene data show CDR1 as MRHNA and CDR2 as SNTAGT. Here the CDR3 DNA reads TGTGCCAGCAGTCGACTAGCGGGGGAATCATCAGATACGCAGTATTTT. Encoded protein: CASSRLAGESSDTQYF.

The chain combines TRBV7-2 with TRBJ2-5; D remains ambiguous. Germline assignment: CDR1 SGHTA and CDR2 FQGNSA. This CDR3 contains 16 residues. Trimming removed 4 bases from V and 1 base from J, with 16 bases in between. The CDR3 sequence: CASSSQNIPGQETQYF. The CDR3 DNA follows: TGTGCCAGCAGCTCTCAAAATATTCCCGGCCAAGAGACCCAGTACTTC.

Written as DNA, the CDR3 is TGCGCCAGCAGCCAAGGTGGCCGCCTGTTTTTT. It specifies CASSQGGRLFF. The chain carries TRBV4-1 and TRBJ1-4; no reliable D call. The ends were cut back, 1 base at V and 14 bases at J, with 8 bases in the middle. CDR1 and CDR2 from the germline V gene are MGHRA and YSYEKL. The CDR3 loop spans 11 amino acids.

A single count supports this clone. CDR3 DNA: TGTGCCAGCAGTGACTGGAGGACAGGTGATTACGAGCAGTACTTC. Protein sequence: CASSDWRTGDYEQYF. The V and J genes are TRBV6-1 and TRBJ2-7; 7 bases align to TRBD1. The CDR3 sequence is 15 residues long. Unmatched junction bases numbered 9, after V lost 3 bases and J lost 4 bases. Germline V CDR1 and CDR2: MNHNS, SASEGT.

The chain uses TRBV6-6 and TRBJ2-1; maybe TRBD2 (6 bases). Germline V gene sequence: CDR1 MNHNY, CDR2 SVGAGI (reference sequence). CDR3 length: 12 residues. V dropped 6 bases and J dropped 4 bases, with 7 bases sitting between them. Here the CDR3 reads CASRRGYNEQFF. The CDR3 DNA reads TGTGCCAGCAGGCGGGGTTACAATGAGCAGTTCTTC.

This chain uses TRBV6-5 with TRBJ2-5; D may be TRBD2 (6 bases). Germline V gene data show CDR1 as MNHEY and CDR2 as SVGAGI. The V and J ends lost 4 bases and 5 bases respectively, with 17 bases between them. The CDR3 totals 15 residues. The CDR3, as DNA: TGTGCCAGCAGTTTGGGGGGTGTAGACTCTGAGACCCAGTACTTC. Its translation: CASSLGGVDSETQYF.

The chain combines TRBV4-1 with TRBJ2-3; perhaps TRBD2 as D (6 bases). Trimming shortened V by 0 bases and J by 2 bases, and 15 bases separated the two germline ends. This CDR3 contains 17 residues. The germline CDR1 and CDR2 sequences are MGHRA and YSYEKL. The CDR3 reads CASSQDGSGRYTDTQYF. DNA of the CDR3: TGCGCCAGCAGCCAAGACGGTAGCGGACGCTACACAGATACGCAGTATTTT.

V and J are TRBV27 and TRBJ2-5, with 9 bases lining up with TRBD1. The CDR3 runs 16 residues. Losses at the gene ends were 6 bases for V and 3 bases for J; bases not matched to a gene: 11. Germline loops: CDR1 MNHEY, CDR2 SMNVEV (reference sequence). The DNA of the CDR3 is TGTGCCAGCAGGCGGGATTGGGACAGGGCAGAAGAGACCCAGTACTTC. This sequence encodes CASRRDWDRAEETQYF.

The V gene is TRBV28, the J gene TRBJ2-7; TRBD2 matches at 7 bases. V lost 2 bases and J lost 3; bases outside the gene matches: 7. The CDR3 sequence is 15 residues long. CDR1 and CDR2 (germline): MDHEN, SYDVKM. The CDR3 region is CASSLARGVGYEQYF. Here the CDR3 DNA reads TGTGCCAGCAGTTTAGCCCGGGGGGTAGGCTACGAGCAGTACTTC.

The chain couples TRBV19 to TRBJ1-1; maybe TRBD1 (6 bases). Trimming left V 10 bases short and J 1 base short, with 13 bases between. CDR3 length equals 13 residues. The germline V gene has CDR1 LNHDA and CDR2 SQIVND (reference sequence). CDR3 protein: CATKDRRNTEAFF. CDR3 DNA sequence: TGTGCCACCAAAGACAGGAGGAACACTGAAGCTTTCTTT.

The chain carries TRBV7-2 and TRBJ2-7; 10 bases line up with TRBD1. V trimming: 1 base; J trimming: 3 bases; junction bases outside the gene matches: 3. The CDR3 is 15 amino acids. Germline V gene lookup returns CDR1 SGHTA and CDR2 FQGNSA. The CDR3 here is CASSLGTGGFYEQYF. In DNA form, the CDR3 reads TGTGCCAGCAGCTTAGGGACAGGGGGGTTCTACGAGCAGTACTTC.

The gene calls are TRBV9 and TRBJ2-3, with D unresolved. Trimming left V 7 bases short and J 0 bases short, with 12 bases between. The CDR3 sequence is 14 residues long. CDR1 SGDLS and CDR2 YYNGEE come from the germline V gene. This CDR3 is CASGPHASTDTQYF. The CDR3, as DNA: TGTGCCAGCGGGCCACACGCGAGCACAGATACGCAGTATTTT.

The V gene is TRBV27, the J gene TRBJ2-2; D possibly corresponds to TRBD1 (6 bases). This CDR3 has 14 amino acids. Per the germline V gene, CDR1 is MNHEY and CDR2 is SMNVEV (reference sequence). The V end was cut by 6 bases, the J end by 4 bases, with 12 bases between. The CDR3 coding sequence is TGTGCCAGCAGCCCCAGGGGTTCCACCGGGGAGCTGTTTTTT. The encoded protein is CASSPRGSTGELFF.

This clone appeared a few times. The sample has other DNA sequences that encode this CDR3 too. Here the CDR3 reads CAWSVGGSGANVLTF. DNA of the CDR3: TGTGCCTGGAGTGTGGGGGGGTCCGGGGCCAACGTCCTGACTTTC. The chain recombines TRBV30 with TRBJ2-6; 7 bases agree with TRBD2. From germline, CDR1 is GTSNPN and CDR2 SVGIG (reference sequence). V lost 0 bases and J lost 4; bases outside the gene matches: 3. This CDR3 contains 15 residues.

This clone was seen only once. This chain connects TRBV9 to TRBJ1-6; TRBD1 matches 7 bases. Germline CDR1 and CDR2: SGDLS and YYNGEE. V lost 1 base and J lost 9; bases outside the gene matches: 7. CDR3 length: 15 amino acids. CDR3 amino acids: CASSVTEGAGSPLHF. CDR3 in DNA: TGTGCCAGCAGCGTAACGGAGGGGGCCGGTTCACCCCTCCACTTT.

This clone was seen a single time. This chain links TRBV6-5 with TRBJ1-2; the match to TRBD1 covers 7 bases. Looked up from germline, CDR1 is MNHEY and CDR2 is SVGAGI. The CDR3 loop spans 13 amino acids. V was pared by 6 bases and J by 3 bases, with 4 bases of the junction left unmatched. The CDR3 DNA sequence: TGTGCCAGCAGCCAAGACAGGGACTATGGCTACACCTTC. Translating it yields CASSQDRDYGYTF.